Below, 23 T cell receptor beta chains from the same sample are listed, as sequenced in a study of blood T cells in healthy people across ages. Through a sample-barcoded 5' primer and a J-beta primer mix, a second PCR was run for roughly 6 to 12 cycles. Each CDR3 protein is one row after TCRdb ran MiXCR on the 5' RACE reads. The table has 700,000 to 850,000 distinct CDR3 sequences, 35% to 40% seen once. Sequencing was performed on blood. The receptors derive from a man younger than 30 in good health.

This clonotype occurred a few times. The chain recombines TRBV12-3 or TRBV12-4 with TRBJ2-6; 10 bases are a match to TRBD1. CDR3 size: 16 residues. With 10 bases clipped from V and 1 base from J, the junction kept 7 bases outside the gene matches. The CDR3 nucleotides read TGTGCCACCTCGGGACAGGGGAGATCTGGGGCCAACGTCCTGACTTTC. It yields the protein CATSGQGRSGANVLTF.

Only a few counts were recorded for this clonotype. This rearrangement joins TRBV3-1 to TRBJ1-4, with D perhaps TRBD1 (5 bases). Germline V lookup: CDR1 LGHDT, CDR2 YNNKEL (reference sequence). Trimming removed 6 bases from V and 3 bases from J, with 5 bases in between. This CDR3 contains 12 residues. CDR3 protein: CASRTANEKLFF. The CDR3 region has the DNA TGTGCCAGCAGGACAGCTAATGAAAAACTGTTTTTT.

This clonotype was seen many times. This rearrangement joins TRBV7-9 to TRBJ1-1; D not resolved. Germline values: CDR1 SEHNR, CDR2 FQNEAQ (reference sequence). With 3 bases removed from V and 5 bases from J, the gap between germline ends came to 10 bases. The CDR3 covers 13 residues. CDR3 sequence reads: CASSFAEGTEAFF. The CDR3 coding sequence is TGTGCCAGCAGCTTTGCCGAGGGTACTGAAGCTTTCTTT.

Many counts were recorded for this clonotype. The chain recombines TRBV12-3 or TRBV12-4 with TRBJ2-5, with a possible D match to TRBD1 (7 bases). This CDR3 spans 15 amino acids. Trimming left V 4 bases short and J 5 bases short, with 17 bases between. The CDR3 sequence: CASSSSGGRQETQYF. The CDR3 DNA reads TGTGCCAGCAGTTCGTCAGGGGGGCGTCAGGAGACCCAGTACTTC.

CDR3 amino acids: CASRPGFRNTEAFF. CDR3 DNA sequence: TGTGCCAGCAGGCCAGGGTTTAGGAACACTGAAGCTTTCTTT. This sequence joins TRBV7-2 and TRBJ1-1, with D possibly matching TRBD1 (5 bases). Germline lookup yields CDR1 SGHTA and CDR2 FQGNSA. V lost 6 bases, J lost 1 base, and 12 bases lay in between. CDR3 length: 14 amino acids.

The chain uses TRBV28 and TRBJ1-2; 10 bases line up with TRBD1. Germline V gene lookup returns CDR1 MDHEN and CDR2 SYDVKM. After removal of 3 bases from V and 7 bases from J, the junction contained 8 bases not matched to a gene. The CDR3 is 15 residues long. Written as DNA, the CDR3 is TGTGCCAGCAGTTTTGAACTTGGGACAGGGGTTGGCTACACCTTC. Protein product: CASSFELGTGVGYTF.

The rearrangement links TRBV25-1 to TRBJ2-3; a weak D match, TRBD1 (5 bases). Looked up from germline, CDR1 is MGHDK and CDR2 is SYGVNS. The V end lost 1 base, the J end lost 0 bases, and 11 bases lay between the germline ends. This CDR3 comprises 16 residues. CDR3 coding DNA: TGTGCCAGCAGTGAATTTAGCACAGGTAGCACAGATACGCAGTATTTT. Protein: CASSEFSTGSTDTQYF.

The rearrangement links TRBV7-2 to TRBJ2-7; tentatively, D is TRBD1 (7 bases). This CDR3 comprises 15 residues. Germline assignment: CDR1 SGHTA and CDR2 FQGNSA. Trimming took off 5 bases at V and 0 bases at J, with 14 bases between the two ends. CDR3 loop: CASSTAGQSSYEQYF. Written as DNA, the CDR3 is TGTGCCAGCAGCACCGCGGGACAGAGCTCCTACGAGCAGTACTTC. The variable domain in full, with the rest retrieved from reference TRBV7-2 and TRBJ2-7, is GAGVSQSPSNKVTEKGKDVELRCDPISGHTALYWYRQSLGQGLEFLIYFQGNSAPDKSGLPSDRFSAERTGGSVSTLTIQRTQQEDSAVYLCASSTAGQSSYEQYFGPGTRLTVT.

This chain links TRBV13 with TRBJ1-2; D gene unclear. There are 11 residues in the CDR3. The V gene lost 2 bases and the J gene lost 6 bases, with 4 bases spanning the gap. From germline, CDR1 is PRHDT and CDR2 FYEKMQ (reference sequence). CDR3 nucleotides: TGTGCCAGCAGCTTACCCAATGGCTACACCTTC. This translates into CASSLPNGYTF.

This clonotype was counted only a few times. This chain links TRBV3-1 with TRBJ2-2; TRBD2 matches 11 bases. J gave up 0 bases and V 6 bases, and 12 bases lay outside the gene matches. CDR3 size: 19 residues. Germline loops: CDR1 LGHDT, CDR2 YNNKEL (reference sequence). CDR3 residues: CASSPGTSGPSPNTGELFF. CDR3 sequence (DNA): TGTGCCAGCAGTCCGGGGACTAGCGGACCTTCACCGAACACCGGGGAGCTGTTTTTT.

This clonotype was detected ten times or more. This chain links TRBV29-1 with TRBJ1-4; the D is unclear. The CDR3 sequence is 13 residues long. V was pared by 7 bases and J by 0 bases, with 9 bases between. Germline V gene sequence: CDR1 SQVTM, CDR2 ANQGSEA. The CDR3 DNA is TGCAGCGCGCGGGGAGCAACTAATGAAAAACTGTTTTTT. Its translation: CSARGATNEKLFF.

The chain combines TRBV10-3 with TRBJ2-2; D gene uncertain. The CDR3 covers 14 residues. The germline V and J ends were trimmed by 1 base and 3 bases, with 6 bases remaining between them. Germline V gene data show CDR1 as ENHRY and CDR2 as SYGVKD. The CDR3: CAISEFGYTGELFF. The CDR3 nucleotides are TGTGCCATCAGTGAGTTTGGCTACACCGGGGAGCTGTTTTTT.

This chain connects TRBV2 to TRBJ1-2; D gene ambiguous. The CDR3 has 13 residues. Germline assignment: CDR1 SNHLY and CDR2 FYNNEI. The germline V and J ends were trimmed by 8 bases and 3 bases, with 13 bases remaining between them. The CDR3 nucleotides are TGTGCCAGCGCCCCTAGCCCTGACTATGGCTACACCTTC. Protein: CASAPSPDYGYTF.

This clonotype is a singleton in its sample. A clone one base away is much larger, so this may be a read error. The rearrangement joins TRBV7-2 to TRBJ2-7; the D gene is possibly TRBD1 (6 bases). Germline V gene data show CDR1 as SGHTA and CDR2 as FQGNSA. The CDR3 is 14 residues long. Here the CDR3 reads CVSTIGTNSYEQYF. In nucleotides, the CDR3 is TGTGTCAGCACCATTGGGACAAACTCCTACGAGCAGTACTTC.

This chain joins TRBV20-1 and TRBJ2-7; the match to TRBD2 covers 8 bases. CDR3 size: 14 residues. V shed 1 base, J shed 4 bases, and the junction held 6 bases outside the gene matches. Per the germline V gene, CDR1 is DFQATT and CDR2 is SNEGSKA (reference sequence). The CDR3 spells CSARGAGAGYEQYF. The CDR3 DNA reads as TGCAGTGCTAGAGGAGCGGGGGCGGGGTACGAGCAGTACTTC.

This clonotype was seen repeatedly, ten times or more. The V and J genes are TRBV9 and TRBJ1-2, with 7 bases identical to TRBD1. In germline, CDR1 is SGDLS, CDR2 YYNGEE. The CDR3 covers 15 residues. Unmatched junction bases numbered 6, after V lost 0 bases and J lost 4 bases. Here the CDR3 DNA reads TGTGCCAGCAGCGTAGCGACAGGGACAAGCTATGGCTACACCTTC. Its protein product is CASSVATGTSYGYTF.

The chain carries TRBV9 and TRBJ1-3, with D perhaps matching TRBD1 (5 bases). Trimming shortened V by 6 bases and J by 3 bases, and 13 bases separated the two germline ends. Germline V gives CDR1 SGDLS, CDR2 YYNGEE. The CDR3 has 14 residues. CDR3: CASNQGDFGNTIYF. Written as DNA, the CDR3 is TGTGCCAGCAATCAGGGAGACTTTGGAAACACCATATATTTT.

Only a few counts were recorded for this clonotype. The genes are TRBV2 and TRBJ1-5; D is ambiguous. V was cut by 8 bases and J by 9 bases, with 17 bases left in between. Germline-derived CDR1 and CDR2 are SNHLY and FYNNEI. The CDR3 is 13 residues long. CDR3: CASRGPSMGPQHF. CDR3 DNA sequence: TGTGCCAGCCGCGGACCGTCGATGGGGCCCCAGCATTTT.

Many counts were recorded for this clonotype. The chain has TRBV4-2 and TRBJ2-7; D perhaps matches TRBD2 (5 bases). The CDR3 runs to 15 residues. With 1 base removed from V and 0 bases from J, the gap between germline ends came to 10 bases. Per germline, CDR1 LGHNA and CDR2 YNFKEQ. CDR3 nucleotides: TGTGCCAGCAGCCAAGTCTCGGGAAGCTCCTACGAGCAGTACTTC. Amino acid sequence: CASSQVSGSSYEQYF.

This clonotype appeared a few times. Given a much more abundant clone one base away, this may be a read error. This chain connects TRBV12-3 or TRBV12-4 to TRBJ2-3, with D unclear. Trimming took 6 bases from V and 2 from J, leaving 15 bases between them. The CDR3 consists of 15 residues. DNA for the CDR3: TGTGCCAGCAGAACGCGAGAAAAGACCACAGATACGCAGTATTTT. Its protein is CASRTREKTTDTQYF.

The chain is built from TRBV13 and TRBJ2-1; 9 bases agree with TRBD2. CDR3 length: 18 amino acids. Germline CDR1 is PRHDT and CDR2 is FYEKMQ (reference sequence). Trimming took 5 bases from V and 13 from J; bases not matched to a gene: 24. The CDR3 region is CASSQRSAGGPFHETQFF. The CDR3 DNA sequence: TGTGCCAGCAGCCAAAGGAGTGCGGGGGGGCCTTTCCATGAGACCCAGTTCTTC.

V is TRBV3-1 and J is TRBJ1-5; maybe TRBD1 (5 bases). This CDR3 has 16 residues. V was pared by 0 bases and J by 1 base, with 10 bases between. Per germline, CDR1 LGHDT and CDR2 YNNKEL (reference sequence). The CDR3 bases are TGTGCCAGCAGCCAAGAAGGGCAGGGCAGCAATCAGCCCCAGCATTTT. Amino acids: CASSQEGQGSNQPQHF.

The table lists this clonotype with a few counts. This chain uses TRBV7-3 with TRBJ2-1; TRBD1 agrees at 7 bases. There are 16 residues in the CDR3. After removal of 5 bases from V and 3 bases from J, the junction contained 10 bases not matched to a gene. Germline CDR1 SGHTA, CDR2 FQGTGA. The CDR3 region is CASSGSGGRYYNEQFF. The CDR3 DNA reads TGTGCCAGCAGCGGGTCAGGGGGACGGTACTACAATGAGCAGTTCTTC.